This TCR beta chain was sequenced during a study of CD8 T cells in Susac syndrome (dated by TCRdb to about 2019). For the wider study: The study used repertoire sequencing to test whether antigen drove CD8+ T cell activation and differentiation in Susac syndrome. Clonality of the CD8+ T cell repertoire was compared between more than 10 healthy donors, approximately 14 Susac syndrome patients and under 19 multiple sclerosis patients. The paper's findings and limits, for the study overall: The study acknowledged that relatively few individuals were included in the TCR sequencing and HLA analysis.

RNA was extracted using the RNeasy kit, and about 0.45 to 1 microgram was reverse transcribed with random hexamers. TCR beta CDR3 regions were amplified with the immunoSEQ multiplex PCR assay covering 54 Vbeta and 13 Jbeta segments. Bias from PCR amplification was corrected by using a synthetic template baseline for primer optimization and for computational correction. Turning to the authors' computational methods: Reads were assigned to V, D and J genes according to IMGT and analyzed in immunoSEQ Analyzer, with only productive sequences retained. Clonality was computed as one minus Shannon entropy normalized by log2 of the number of productive unique sequences. Public and private clones were assessed among the 100 most prevalent clones of each patient and control. A clone was defined as Susac-specific if it was absent from the healthy and MS cohorts, from some 1,100 published viral clones and from other ImmuneACCESS disease sequences. TCRdb cleaned the public reads at Q25 with fastp, built clones with MiXCR and kept in-frame beta chains. Each entry merges the rows of one CDR3 protein and shows their most common DNA and genes. TCRdb's processing, not the study's, gives the V and J calls here. Recorded for this sample are fewer than 80,000 distinct CDR3 sequences; approximately 94% of them occurred a single time. The top ten constitute 0.5% to 0.6% of the sample.

On this clonotype itself: This receptor's antigen is unknown. The sample holds no much larger clone one base away, and base qualities are not on file.

High-throughput TCR beta sequencing profiled peripheral blood CD8+ and CD4+ T cells from healthy donors, Susac syndrome patients and multiple sclerosis patients. The multiple sclerosis controls were treatment-naive patients who had stable or active relapsing-remitting disease and met the revised McDonald criteria. CD8+ TEMRA cells were enriched by FACS, while bulk CD8+ and CD4+ T cells were purified by magnetic negative isolation. Blood was drawn into EDTA tubes, processed within 24 hours, and PBMCs were isolated by density gradient centrifugation. PBMCs intended for TCR sequencing were frozen in liquid nitrogen and were later thawed in a 37 degrees C water bath. The sorted or isolated CD4+, CD8+ and CD8+ TEMRA cells reached a purity of at least 90%. Reading from cysteine to phenylalanine, the CDR3 counts 12 amino acids. The read is trimmed to its CDR3 DNA, 36 bases read in frame from base 1. Compared with germline, V lacks 5 bases and J lacks 5 bases; bases without a gene match: 2. The CDR1 and CDR2 encoded by the germline V gene (reference sequence) are PRHDT and FYEKMQ.

Material: CD8+ T cells from PBMCs. This TCR came from a human donor with multiple sclerosis. Recombination connected TRBV13 to TRBJ2-5; the central 7 bases match TRBD1. The nucleotide sequence is given as TGTGCCAGCAGCATACAGGGGGAGACCCAGTACTTC. It codes for CASSIQGETQYF.